The 11 T cell receptor beta chains given below trace back to one sample, sequenced in a study of OX40 agonist ivuxolimab in advanced cancers. TCRdb keeps only in-frame clones here, not all; method: immunoSEQ multiplex PCR. The sample consists of tens of thousands of clones, approximately 91% of them appearing once. The specimen comprised CD4+ or CD8+ T cells sorted from blood, sampled in a trial of the OX40 agonist ivuxolimab. Receptors were obtained from an adult with an advanced solid tumor such as melanoma, head and neck, liver or kidney cancer.

This chain links TRBV14 with TRBJ2-7, with D hard to call. The CDR3 runs 14 residues. V shed 1 base and J shed 5 bases, with 12 bases lying between them. The germline V gene has CDR1 SGHDN and CDR2 FVKESK. The CDR3 here is CASSQVRRKDEQYF. In DNA form, the CDR3 reads TGTGCCAGCAGCCAAGTCCGCAGGAAAGACGAGCAGTACTTC.

The chain uses TRBV5-8 and TRBJ2-1; D unclear. V lost 2 bases to trimming and J lost 5 bases, with 8 bases between them. There are 13 residues in the CDR3. CDR1 and CDR2 from the germline V gene are SGHTS and YDEGEE. The CDR3 region has the DNA TGTGCCAGCAGCTTTGCGGCGCACAATGAGCAGTTCTTC. It yields the protein CASSFAAHNEQFF.

This chain uses TRBV4-3 with TRBJ1-1, with no clear D. V shed 0 bases and J shed 3 bases, with 11 bases lying between them. The CDR3 is 15 residues long. Germline loops: CDR1 LGHNA, CDR2 YSLEER. The CDR3 loop reads CASSQDSGEYTEAFF. The DNA for the CDR3 is TGCGCCAGCAGCCAAGATTCTGGAGAGTACACTGAAGCTTTCTTT.

The chain combines TRBV7-8 with TRBJ2-6; 7 nucleotides match TRBD1. V trimming: 4 bases; J trimming: 0 bases; junction bases outside the gene matches: 3. The CDR3 totals 16 residues. Germline V lookup: CDR1 SGHVS, CDR2 FQNEAQ. The CDR3 reads CASSYTGDSGANVLTF. CDR3 sequence (DNA): TGTGCCAGCAGCTATACAGGGGACTCTGGGGCCAACGTCCTGACTTTC. The complete variable domain, with remaining parts taken from reference TRBV7-8 and TRBJ2-6, reads GAGVSQSPRYKVAKRGQDVALRCDPISGHVSLFWYQQALGQGPEFLTYFQNEAQLDKSGLPSDRFFAERPEGSVSTLKIQRTQQEDSAVYLCASSYTGDSGANVLTFGAGSRLTVL.

The CDR3 region is CASSQGQGGPGELFF. CDR3 nucleotide sequence: TGCGCCAGCAGCCAAGGACAGGGGGGCCCCGGGGAGCTGTTTTTT. The V call is TRBV4-3, the J call TRBJ2-2, with 9 positions matching TRBD1. This CDR3 comprises 15 residues. Germline CDR1 LGHNA, CDR2 YSLEER. With 1 base clipped from V and 6 bases from J, the junction kept 3 bases outside the gene matches.

The table lists this clone with a few counts. The chain combines TRBV30 with TRBJ1-5; D is ambiguous. The CDR3 has 14 residues. With 1 base removed from V and 2 bases from J, the gap between germline ends came to 9 bases. CDR1 and CDR2 from the germline V gene are GTSNPN and SVGIG (reference sequence). CDR3 residues: CAWSEGLGNQPQHF. In DNA, the CDR3 is TGTGCCTGGAGTGAGGGTTTAGGCAATCAGCCCCAGCATTTT.

The CDR3 nucleotides read TGTGCCAGCATCCGGGCCGATAACTATGGCTACACCTTC. It yields the protein CASIRADNYGYTF. The rearrangement links TRBV6-1 to TRBJ1-2, with no clear D. Germline V gene sequence: CDR1 MNHNS, CDR2 SASEGT. This CDR3 contains 13 residues. V shed 7 bases and J shed 1 base, with 10 bases lying between them.

This chain uses TRBV5-1 with TRBJ2-1; TRBD1 or TRBD2 may be the D gene (6 bases each). This CDR3 contains 13 residues. The V end was cut by 1 base, the J end by 8 bases, with 10 bases between. Germline V gene sequence: CDR1 SGHRS, CDR2 YFSETQ. Here the CDR3 reads CASSLRGLDEQFF. The CDR3, as DNA: TGCGCCAGCAGCTTGCGGGGGCTCGATGAGCAGTTCTTC.

The chain joins TRBV7-8 to TRBJ1-2; D unresolved. Germline V gives CDR1 SGHVS, CDR2 FQNEAQ. The CDR3 is 13 amino acids. Trimming took 1 base from V and 3 from J, leaving 6 bases between them. CDR3 coding DNA: TGTGCCAGCAGCTTAGAACGGGACTATGGCTACACCTTC. Protein sequence: CASSLERDYGYTF.

About this clone itself: This may be a read error, as it is one base from a much larger clone. The chain couples TRBV4-1 to TRBJ1-1; TRBD1 might be the D (6 bases). This CDR3 has 15 amino acids. The germline CDR1 and CDR2 sequences are MGHRA and YSYEKL. The CDR3 region is CASSQEPGANTETFF. The CDR3, as DNA: TGCGCCAGCAGCCAAGAGCCAGGGGCTAACACTGAAACTTTCTTT.

CDR3 DNA sequence: TGTGCCAGTAGTAATAAGGCCACTGAAGCTTTCTTT. Protein product: CASSNKATEAFF. The chain recombines TRBV19 with TRBJ1-1; D gene uncertain. The CDR3 contains 12 residues. The V end lost 4 bases, the J end lost 4 bases, and 7 bases lay between the germline ends. CDR1 LNHDA and CDR2 SQIVND come from the germline V gene (reference sequence).